This T cell receptor (beta chain) derives from a study of cytomegalovirus exposure and HLA in healthy donors. Across the study: It was reported in a later analysis that the 120 or so validation repertoires used the same platform as the roughly 670 first-cohort repertoires.

Losses at the gene ends were 7 bases for V and 0 bases for J; bases not matched to a gene: 4. This CDR3 region has 13 residues. CDR1 and CDR2 (germline): SQVTM, ANQGSEA. This clone was recorded only once. Its antigen is unknown. TCRdb keeps only in-frame clones here, not all; method: immunoSEQ multiplex PCR. Found here are about 240,000 clones, approximately 83% of them singletons; the top ten hold roughly 1.2%. Study-level points and caveats: The investigators catalogued 180 or so TCR beta chains as cytomegalovirus-associated. Reported performance of the classifier showed diagnosis of cytomegalovirus status with high specificity and sensitivity.

Sequenced input: PBMCs. This TCR was sampled from a woman aged 25 to 39 in good health and CMV-seropositive. The V and J genes are TRBV29-1 and TRBJ2-3, with 7 bases aligning to TRBD1. The CDR3 region has the DNA TGCAGCGCAGACAGGGCTAGCACAGATACGCAGTATTTT. As protein: CSADRASTDTQYF.